Below, one TCR beta chain is given with its context. Spread over ten immunoSEQ deep assay plates, unsorted PBMC DNA underwent sequencing. The assay was immunoSEQ multiplex PCR, and TCRdb's table has in-frame clones only and misses some. There are over 400,000 clones in the sample; around four fifths occur only once, and more than 10% lies in the top ten. CDR1 is SQVTM and CDR2 is ANQGSEA in the germline V gene. V was pared by 7 bases and J by 0 bases, with 13 bases between. This CDR3 contains 13 residues. Healthy HIV-negative adults with no recent acute infections or vaccinations were recruited as donors. Among the donors, all were Caucasian adults who lived in Nashville, Tennessee. The record originates from a study of shared clonotypes between healthy human individuals.

The material sequenced was PBMCs. The clonotype comes from a woman between 40 and 50 years old in good health. Some clones in this sample may be carry-over from other donors' samples. The gene calls are TRBV29-1 and TRBJ2-7; D unclear. CDR3 in amino acids: CSASDRFSYEQYF. The CDR3 bases are TGCAGCGCCTCGGACCGGTTCTCCTACGAGCAGTACTTC.